The 7 T cell receptor beta chains below were found in one sample sequenced in a study of regulatory T cells in long-lasting Graves disease. Sample time point: persistent/refractory GD, antithyroid drugs over 5 years with positive TRAb. PBMCs were the source of the RNA used for TCR sequencing. Relying on iRepertoire HTBI primers and Arm-PCR of CDR3 regions, the team built TCR beta libraries. One entry per CDR3 protein, called by TCRdb with MiXCR from the multiplex PCR reads. Of hundreds of thousands of distinct CDR3 sequences listed, roughly 20% are singletons. Sequenced here: peripheral blood mononuclear cells (PBMCs), sampled when the disease was refractory, from a patient treated with antithyroid drugs. These receptors were obtained from a female donor with Graves disease.

This clonotype was observed many times. This rearrangement joins TRBV6-5 to TRBJ2-7; D is perhaps TRBD1 (6 bases). The CDR3 length is 14 residues. V was trimmed by 2 bases and J by 4 bases, leaving 12 bases between them. The V gene's germline CDR1 is MNHEY and CDR2 SVGAGI. The CDR3, as DNA: TGTGCCAGCAGTTACGGGCAGGGGCTTTACGAGCAGTACTTC. Translating gives CASSYGQGLYEQYF.

The chain links TRBV6-2 or TRBV6-3 to TRBJ2-2; D is perhaps TRBD1 (5 bases). V shed 6 bases and J shed 5 bases, with 13 bases lying between them. The length of the CDR3 is 14 residues. Per germline, CDR1 MNHEY and CDR2 SVGEGT. The CDR3 here is CASRDQGLTGELFF. CDR3 bases: TGTGCCAGCAGAGACCAGGGTTTAACCGGGGAGCTGTTTTTT.

The V call is TRBV25-1, the J call TRBJ1-3; possibly TRBD1 for D (6 bases). Trimming removed 1 base at V and 2 bases at J, with 12 bases between. This CDR3 is 16 amino acids long. Germline CDR1 and CDR2: MGHDK and SYGVNS. Here the CDR3 reads CASSEWAGVTGNTIYF. The CDR3 bases are TGTGCCAGCAGTGAATGGGCAGGGGTAACTGGAAACACCATATATTTT.

This clonotype was seen more than once but under ten times. This sequence joins TRBV20-1 and TRBJ1-1, with D possibly matching TRBD1 (5 bases). Germline-derived CDR1 and CDR2 are DFQATT and SNEGSKA (reference sequence). The germline V and J ends were trimmed by 6 bases and 7 bases, with 15 bases remaining between them. This CDR3 has 12 residues. CDR3 amino acids: CSALWDGFEAFF. CDR3 bases: TGCAGTGCCCTATGGGACGGTTTTGAAGCTTTCTTT.

This clonotype occurred a few times. This sequence joins TRBV6-2 or TRBV6-3 and TRBJ2-7; 8 nucleotides agree with TRBD2. CDR3 length: 15 residues. V lost 2 bases to trimming and J lost 6 bases; unmatched junction nucleotides: 9. Germline assignment: CDR1 MNHEY and CDR2 SVGEGT. CDR3: CASSYQPGLVSEQYF. As DNA, the CDR3 is TGTGCCAGCAGTTACCAACCGGGACTAGTCTCCGAGCAGTACTTC.

This clonotype was picked up a small number of times. The chain combines TRBV24-1 with TRBJ2-7; D unresolved. V gave up 9 bases and J gave up 6 bases, with 11 bases separating them. Germline CDR1 and CDR2: KGHDR and SFDVKD. The CDR3 is made up of 11 amino acids. CDR3 amino acids: CATPPLPEQYF. Written as DNA, the CDR3 is TGTGCCACCCCTCCACTTCCCGAGCAGTACTTC.

This clonotype was seen once. A much larger clone lies one base from this, so it may be a read error. The chain carries TRBV12-3 or TRBV12-4 and TRBJ2-7; 11 bases agree with TRBD1. The CDR3 spans 16 residues. Here the CDR3 DNA reads TGTGCCGGCAGTCCCTGGGGACAGGGGGGATCCTACGAGCAGTACTTC. Its protein product is CAGSPWGQGGSYEQYF.